Below are 14 T cell receptor beta chains sequenced from a single sample in a study of a mutant IDH1 vaccine in newly diagnosed glioma (dated by TCRdb to the early 2020s). What these receptors recognize is not known. Preparation of the library involved the immunoSEQ multiplex PCR assay. TCRdb re-hosts the immuneACCESS table, in-frame sequences only. Its copies lack some clones; in the studies checked, an unresolved V gene accounts for under half of them, and the cause for the rest is not known. Here the sample has 40,000 or so clones; approximately 76% occur a single time. Together, the top ten hold 5% to 6% of the sample. The meaning of the sample's time point label: week 23, last vaccination. Every vaccine dose consisted of 300 ug of a 20-mer mutant IDH1 peptide in Montanide, administered subcutaneously together with topical imiquimod. The material sequenced was PBMCs, taken from a glioma patient whose treatment included an IDH1 peptide vaccine. All receptors come from a man in his forties or fifties with glioma.

This clone turned up a few times. V and J are TRBV30 and TRBJ2-3; D ambiguous. Trimming left V 2 bases short and J 4 bases short, with 13 bases between. The CDR3 runs to 14 residues. Germline assignment: CDR1 GTSNPN and CDR2 SVGIG (reference sequence). CDR3: CAWSIIDGPDTQYF. CDR3 coding DNA: TGTGCCTGGAGTATAATAGATGGTCCAGATACGCAGTATTTT.

This clone has a handful of counts. The rearrangement uses TRBV9 and TRBJ1-1, with TRBD1 as a possible D gene (5 bases). Germline-derived CDR1 and CDR2 are SGDLS and YYNGEE. The CDR3 has 14 residues. The V gene lost 4 bases and the J gene lost 5 bases, with 15 bases spanning the gap. The CDR3 loop reads CASSRYTGETEAFF. The DNA for the CDR3 is TGTGCCAGCAGCCGTTACACGGGGGAAACTGAAGCTTTCTTT.

The chain combines TRBV27 with TRBJ2-5, with D uncertain. The V gene's germline CDR1 is MNHEY and CDR2 SMNVEV (reference sequence). V lost 8 bases to trimming and J lost 7 bases, with 17 bases between them. The CDR3 runs 13 residues. Here the CDR3 reads CASGPDGIWTQYF. The CDR3, as DNA: TGTGCCAGCGGTCCCGATGGGATTTGGACCCAGTACTTC.

This chain uses TRBV19 with TRBJ2-1; 8 bases line up with TRBD2. Germline CDR1 reads LNHDA; CDR2 reads SQIVND (reference sequence). The CDR3 has 16 amino acids. V lost 3 bases, J lost 0 bases, and 4 bases stayed unmatched. The CDR3, as DNA: TGTGCCAGTAGTATCGGGGGGGGACTCTCCTACAATGAGCAGTTCTTC. Protein: CASSIGGGLSYNEQFF. Filled out from reference TRBV19 and TRBJ2-1, the complete variable domain reads DGGITQSPKYLFRKEGQNVTLSCEQNLNHDAMYWYRQDPGQGLRLIYYSQIVNDFQKGDIAEGYSVSREKKESFPLTVTSAQKNPTAFYLCASSIGGGLSYNEQFFGPGTRLTVL.

This chain links TRBV5-6 with TRBJ1-5; the match to TRBD1 covers 8 bases. V was clipped by 0 bases and J by 1 base; unmatched bases: 3. The germline V gene encodes CDR1 SGHDT and CDR2 YYEEEE. The CDR3 is 16 residues long. The CDR3 nucleotides are TGTGCCAGCAGCTTGGGTCAGGGGGCCAGCAATCAGCCCCAGCATTTT. It specifies CASSLGQGASNQPQHF. Full variable domain (remainder filled in from reference TRBV5-6 and TRBJ1-5): DAGVTQSPTHLIKTRGQQVTLRCSPKSGHDTVSWYQQALGQGPQFIFQYYEEEERQRGNFPDRFSGHQFPNYSSELNVNALLLGDSALYLCASSLGQGASNQPQHFGDGTRLSIL.

The chain recombines TRBV25-1 with TRBJ1-1; possibly TRBD1 for D (6 bases). The length of the CDR3 is 15 residues. Germline V lookup: CDR1 MGHDK, CDR2 SYGVNS. V was shortened by 4 bases and J by 0 bases, with 12 bases between the two germline ends. The CDR3: CASSAPGAMNTEAFF. The CDR3 nucleotides read TGTGCCAGCAGTGCACCAGGGGCCATGAACACTGAAGCTTTCTTT.

V is TRBV27 and J is TRBJ2-7, with a tentative D call TRBD1 (6 bases). Trimming pared 6 bases from V and 4 bases from J, leaving 13 bases between. The CDR3 spans 13 residues. Germline loops: CDR1 MNHEY, CDR2 SMNVEV (reference sequence). CDR3 protein: CASSYQQGYEQYF. The DNA for the CDR3 is TGTGCCAGCAGCTATCAACAGGGATACGAGCAGTACTTC.

This rearrangement joins TRBV10-3 to TRBJ2-1; TRBD2 aligns across 14 bases. V trimming: 1 base; J trimming: 6 bases; junction bases outside the gene matches: 2. The CDR3 extends over 16 amino acids. Looked up from germline, CDR1 is ENHRY and CDR2 is SYGVKD. The CDR3 loop reads CAISEWTSGGPNEQFF. CDR3 DNA sequence: TGTGCCATCAGTGAGTGGACTAGCGGGGGGCCCAATGAGCAGTTCTTC.

This chain uses TRBV30 with TRBJ2-3; 10 nucleotides match TRBD1. The CDR3 consists of 14 residues. Germline V CDR1 and CDR2: GTSNPN, SVGIG (reference sequence). V shed 3 bases and J 4 bases; nucleotides not matched to a gene: 4. The CDR3 DNA is TGTGCCTGGAGCAGACAGGGGGCATCAGATACGCAGTATTTT. As protein: CAWSRQGASDTQYF.

V and J are TRBV5-5 and TRBJ2-5; D may be TRBD2 (5 bases). The V and J ends lost 0 bases and 4 bases respectively, with 13 bases between them. The length of the CDR3 is 15 residues. Per the germline V gene, CDR1 is SGHKS and CDR2 is YYEKEE (reference sequence). CDR3 sequence: CASSLAWLAGETQYF. The CDR3 DNA is TGTGCCAGCAGCTTGGCCTGGCTCGCGGGAGAGACCCAGTACTTC.

By sample share, this clone is medium-sized (0.01 to 0.1%). The gene calls are TRBV6-1 and TRBJ1-3; D possibly corresponds to TRBD1 (5 bases). CDR1 and CDR2 (germline): MNHNS, SASEGT. The CDR3 has 15 amino acids. V lost 6 bases to trimming and J lost 4 bases, with 16 bases between them. The CDR3, as DNA: TGTGCCAGCAGCATCGAGATGGCAGGGGGAAACACCATATATTTT. Translating it yields CASSIEMAGGNTIYF.

The gene calls are TRBV5-4 and TRBJ2-7; D is perhaps TRBD1 (5 bases). The length of the CDR3 is 16 residues. V dropped 5 bases and J dropped 3 bases, with 21 bases sitting between them. CDR1 SGHNT and CDR2 YYREEE come from the germline V gene (reference sequence). DNA for the CDR3: TGTGCCAGCAGTCCCGATACCCAAGACAGCCTCTACGAGCAGTACTTC. It is translated as CASSPDTQDSLYEQYF. Together with reference TRBV5-4 and TRBJ2-7, the CDR3 gives the full variable domain: ETGVTQSPTHLIKTRGQQVTLRCSSQSGHNTVSWYQQALGQGPQFIFQYYREEENGRGNFPPRFSGLQFPNYSSELNVNALELDDSALYLCASSPDTQDSLYEQYFGPGTRLTVT.

J is TRBJ2-3 and V is TRBV5-4, with D unclear. Trimming removed 1 base at V and 4 bases at J, with 7 bases between. The germline gives CDR1 SGHNT, CDR2 YYREEE (reference sequence). The CDR3 runs 13 residues. CDR3 DNA sequence: TGTGCCAGCAGCTTGATGCTAGCAGATACGCAGTATTTT. As protein: CASSLMLADTQYF.

The chain carries TRBV10-1 and TRBJ1-3; no clear D. V was trimmed by 8 bases and J by 4 bases, leaving 18 bases between them. CDR3 length: 15 residues. Germline CDR1 WNHNN, CDR2 SYGVQD (reference sequence). CDR3 in DNA: TGCGCCAGCGCTAGGCCCGGGTGCGGAGGAAACACCATATATTTT. Protein sequence: CASARPGCGGNTIYF.